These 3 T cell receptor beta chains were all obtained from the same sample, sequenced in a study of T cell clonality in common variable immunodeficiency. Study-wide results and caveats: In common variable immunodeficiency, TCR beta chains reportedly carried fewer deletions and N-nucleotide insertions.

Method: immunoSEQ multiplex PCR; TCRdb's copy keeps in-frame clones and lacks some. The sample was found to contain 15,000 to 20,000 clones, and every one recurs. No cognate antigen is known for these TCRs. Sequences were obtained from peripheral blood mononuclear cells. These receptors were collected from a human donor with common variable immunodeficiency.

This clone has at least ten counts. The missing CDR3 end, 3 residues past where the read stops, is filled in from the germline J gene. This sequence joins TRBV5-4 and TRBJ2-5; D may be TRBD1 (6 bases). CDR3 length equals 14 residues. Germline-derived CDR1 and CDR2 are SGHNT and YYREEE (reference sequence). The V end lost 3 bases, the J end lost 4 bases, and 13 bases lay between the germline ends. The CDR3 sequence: CASSSLQGRETQYF. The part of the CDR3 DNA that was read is TGTGCCAGCAGCTCCTTACAGGGCAGAGAGACC.

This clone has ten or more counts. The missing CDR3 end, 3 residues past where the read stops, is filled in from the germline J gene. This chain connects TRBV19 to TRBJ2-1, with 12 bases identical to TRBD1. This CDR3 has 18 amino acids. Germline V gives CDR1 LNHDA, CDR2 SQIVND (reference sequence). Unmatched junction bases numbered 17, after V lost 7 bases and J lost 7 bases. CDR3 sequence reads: CASTSLHPGQGAGNEQFF. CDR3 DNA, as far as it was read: TGTGCCAGTACCTCATTACACCCGGGACAGGGGGCGGGGAATGAG.

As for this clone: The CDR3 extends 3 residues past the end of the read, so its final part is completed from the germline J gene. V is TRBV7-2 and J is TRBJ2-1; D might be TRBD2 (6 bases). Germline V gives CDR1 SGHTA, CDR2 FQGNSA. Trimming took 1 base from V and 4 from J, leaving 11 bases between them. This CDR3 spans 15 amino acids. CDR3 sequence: CASSLGSGQYNEQFF. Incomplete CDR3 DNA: TGTGCCAGCAGCTTAGGAAGCGGGCAATACAATGAG.